Shown below are 26 T cell receptor beta chains from a single sample sequenced in a study of immune characterization of retroperitoneal liposarcoma (dated 2019 in TCRdb). The protocol used for the library was PCR. The data were produced on a NextSeq 500. TCRdb passed the public sequencing reads through fastp at Q25 and MiXCR, retaining productive beta sequences. Identical CDR3 protein sequences are pooled into one entry, listed with their most common genes and DNA. For this sample there are more than 10,000 distinct CDR3 sequences; about 50% appear just once. Roughly an eighth of the sample is in the top ten clones. The sequencing sample was made of tumor tissue. All receptors derive from a female donor with retroperitoneal liposarcoma.

V gene TRBV25-1 combines with J gene TRBJ2-2; D is unresolved. The V end lost 0 bases, the J end lost 4 bases, and 6 bases lay between the germline ends. CDR1 is MGHDK and CDR2 is SYGVNS in the germline V gene. The CDR3 is 14 residues long. The CDR3 DNA sequence: TGTGCCAGCAGTGAATACGCAGCCACCGGGGAGCTGTTTTTT. It encodes CASSEYAATGELFF.

This clonotype was counted a few times. The junction departs from germline at one end; a sequencing error may be responsible. The genes are TRBV24-1 and TRBJ2-3, with TRBD1 matching 8 bases. Germline CDR1 KGHDR, CDR2 SFDVKD. The CDR3 spans 14 residues. The CDR3 sequence is CATSDQDRAETQYF. CDR3 sequence (DNA): TGTGCCACCAGTGATCAGGACAGGGCGGAGACCCAGTACTTT.

The chain couples TRBV7-2 to TRBJ2-7; weak D call: TRBD2 (7 bases). The germline V gene encodes CDR1 SGHTA and CDR2 FQGNSA. This CDR3 spans 14 amino acids. V lost 1 base and J lost 9, with 16 bases in between. CDR3 protein: CASSLGGEGERQYF. The DNA of the CDR3 is TGTGCCAGCAGCTTAGGGGGGGAGGGGGAGCGGCAGTACTTC.

V is TRBV6-4 and J is TRBJ2-1; TRBD2 matches at 10 bases. CDR3 size: 15 residues. Germline CDR1 and CDR2: MRHNA and SNTAGT. The V and J ends lost 6 bases and 5 bases, in that order; junction bases with no gene match: 7. The CDR3 protein is CASSVAGGTHNEQFF. In nucleotides, the CDR3 is TGTGCCAGCAGCGTAGCGGGGGGCACACACAATGAGCAGTTCTTC.

This clonotype was found once. The gene calls are TRBV27 and TRBJ1-5, with D perhaps matching TRBD1 (5 bases). The germline gives CDR1 MNHEY, CDR2 SMNVEV (reference sequence). Trimming shortened V by 8 bases and J by 2 bases, and 10 bases separated the two germline ends. This CDR3 has 13 amino acids. The CDR3 here is CASGRVGNQPQHF. CDR3 DNA sequence: TGTGCCAGCGGCAGGGTTGGCAATCAGCCCCAGCATTTT.

The rearrangement joins TRBV27 to TRBJ2-5; D gene uncertain. With the DNA end fitting TRBJ2-7 better, the J assignment may be wrong. The CDR3 totals 14 residues. Germline CDR1 MNHEY, CDR2 SMNVEV (reference sequence). CDR3 sequence reads: CASRPFLEAYEQYF. For the CDR3, the DNA is TGTGCCAGCAGGCCGTTCCTCGAGGCCTACGAGCAGTACTTC.

This clonotype was picked up a small number of times. The CDR3 region is CASSYSGGTHNEQFF. The CDR3 DNA sequence: TGTGCCAGCAGTTACTCGGGAGGGACCCACAATGAGCAGTTCTTC. The J gene is TRBJ2-1, the V gene TRBV6-5; TRBD2 matches at 7 bases. In germline, CDR1 is MNHEY, CDR2 SVGAGI. The CDR3 covers 15 residues. J lost 5 bases, V lost 0 bases, and 4 bases had no gene match.

This clonotype was counted between two and nine times. This chain links TRBV27 with TRBJ1-2; possibly TRBD1 for D (6 bases). V lost 5 bases to trimming and J lost 4 bases, with 17 bases between them. Germline CDR1 reads MNHEY; CDR2 reads SMNVEV (reference sequence). The CDR3 loop spans 15 amino acids. DNA of the CDR3: TGTGCCAGCAGTCTTCGGGGATTAGGGGGCTATGGCTACACCTTC. Its translation is CASSLRGLGGYGYTF.

The chain carries TRBV6-8 and TRBJ2-7; maybe TRBD2 (5 bases). Trimming took 6 bases from V and 2 from J, leaving 11 bases between them. There are 13 residues in the CDR3. Germline V gene lookup returns CDR1 MNHGY and CDR2 SAAAGT. The CDR3 here is CASSGIMAYEQYF. In nucleotides, the CDR3 is TGTGCCAGCAGCGGGATAATGGCCTACGAGCAGTACTTC.

This clonotype was seen a single time. CDR3 protein: CASSAQRYGYTF. CDR3 sequence (DNA): TGTGCCAGCAGTGCACAGAGGTATGGCTACACCTTC. The chain recombines TRBV6-5 with TRBJ1-2; D remains unclear. Trimming took 5 bases from V and 5 from J, leaving 9 bases between them. The CDR3 has 12 residues. The germline V gene encodes CDR1 MNHEY and CDR2 SVGAGI.

This clonotype was counted only a few times. The CDR3 is CASSYGPLTYLNSNQPQHF. The CDR3 nucleotides read TGTGCCAGCAGTTACGGGCCCCTGACATATCTTAATAGCAATCAGCCCCAGCATTTT. The genes are TRBV6-6 and TRBJ1-5; D gene unclear. V was cut by 2 bases and J by 0 bases, with 20 bases left in between. The CDR3 covers 19 residues. Germline loops: CDR1 MNHNY, CDR2 SVGAGI (reference sequence).

This clonotype was observed a handful of times. V is TRBV7-2 and J is TRBJ1-5; D uncertain. Deletions cut 7 bases from V and 0 bases from J, with 7 bases between. The CDR3 is 13 amino acids. Germline CDR1 is SGHTA and CDR2 is FQGNSA. The DNA for the CDR3 is TGTGCCAGCAAGGGTGATAGCAATCAGCCCCAGCATTTT. As protein: CASKGDSNQPQHF.

This chain joins TRBV24-1 and TRBJ2-1; D is undetermined. Germline CDR1 KGHDR, CDR2 SFDVKD. There are 14 residues in the CDR3. V was shortened by 3 bases and J by 13 bases, with 18 bases between the two germline ends. CDR3 DNA: TGTGCCACCAGTGATGAAGGGTTCCAAGAGACCCAGTTCTTC. Translating it yields CATSDEGFQETQFF.

This clonotype came up once. This chain connects TRBV6-2 or TRBV6-3 to TRBJ2-4; TRBD2 matches at 13 bases. Germline loops: CDR1 MNHEY, CDR2 SVGEGT. Trimming at V came to 6 bases and at J to 9 bases, leaving 5 bases not matched to a gene. This CDR3 is 14 amino acids long. CDR3 sequence: CASRKGLAGSIQYF. The DNA of the CDR3 is TGTGCCAGCAGGAAGGGACTAGCGGGAAGCATTCAGTACTTC.

At least ten counts were recorded for this clonotype. The chain has TRBV11-2 and TRBJ2-1, with TRBD2 identical over 8 bases. The trim removed 1 base at V and 2 bases at J, leaving 7 bases unmatched. The CDR3 is 17 residues long. Germline-derived CDR1 and CDR2 are SGHAT and FQNNGV. The CDR3 loop reads CASSLGLGTRTYNEQFF. The CDR3 DNA is TGTGCCAGCAGCTTAGGGTTAGGGACTAGGACCTACAATGAGCAGTTCTTC.

This clonotype has just one count. V gene TRBV6-1 combines with J gene TRBJ2-3; D possibly corresponds to TRBD1 (6 bases). The V end lost 6 bases, the J end lost 11 bases, and 24 bases lay between the germline ends. CDR3 length equals 15 residues. Per germline, CDR1 MNHNS and CDR2 SASEGT. CDR3 in amino acids: CASRYNYRASYEQYF. The CDR3 DNA sequence: TGTGCCAGCAGGTACAATTACAGGGCCTCCTACGAGCAGTATTTT.

The chain joins TRBV27 to TRBJ1-2; 8 positions match TRBD1. V trimming: 3 bases; J trimming: 2 bases; junction bases outside the gene matches: 8. Per the germline V gene, CDR1 is MNHEY and CDR2 is SMNVEV (reference sequence). The CDR3 length is 16 residues. The CDR3 reads CASSFLGQGINYGYTF. The CDR3 DNA is TGTGCCAGCAGTTTCCTCGGACAGGGTATAAACTATGGCTACACCTTC.

The genes are TRBV7-2 and TRBJ1-5; D uncertain. The germline CDR1 and CDR2 sequences are SGHTA and FQGNSA. Trimming removed 1 base from V and 3 bases from J, with 4 bases in between. The CDR3 loop spans 13 amino acids. In nucleotides, the CDR3 is TGTGCCAGCAGCTTAGACAACAATCAGCCCCAGCATTTT. Translated, it gives CASSLDNNQPQHF.

This clonotype has more than one count but fewer than ten. A junction end diverges from the germline sequence, so it may reflect a read error. The chain uses TRBV12-3 or TRBV12-4 and TRBJ2-7, with 7 bases that match TRBD1. The CDR3 contains 14 residues. The CDR3 bases are TGTGCCAGAAGTTTAAGGGACAGTAGCCCCGAGCAGTACTTC. This translates into CARSLRDSSPEQYF.

The V call is TRBV6-1, the J call TRBJ2-3; 10 positions agree with TRBD1. V shed 0 bases and J 14 bases; nucleotides not matched to a gene: 14. The germline gives CDR1 MNHNS, CDR2 SASEGT. The CDR3 has 16 residues. The CDR3 nucleotides are TGTGCCAGCAGTGAAGCCCAGACAGGGGGCCAAGAGACCCTGTATTTT. Translation gives CASSEAQTGGQETLYF.

This clonotype was seen a handful of times. The chain combines TRBV6-1 with TRBJ2-5; D call uncertain. CDR1 and CDR2 from the germline V gene are MNHNS and SASEGT. Trimming took off 7 bases at V and 4 bases at J, with 22 bases between the two ends. The CDR3 has 16 amino acids. CDR3 DNA sequence: TGTGCCAGCAAAGTGGAACCCCGGAGTACCCCAGAGACCCAGTACTTC. It is translated as CASKVEPRSTPETQYF.

This clonotype has only a few counts. The rearrangement joins TRBV27 to TRBJ2-1, with D perhaps assigned TRBD1 or TRBD2 (7 bases each). CDR3 length: 17 amino acids. CDR1 and CDR2 (germline): MNHEY, SMNVEV (reference sequence). V lost 8 bases and J 4 bases, leaving 24 bases between the germline ends. CDR3 region: CASRAGAGGKPYNEQFF. Written as DNA, the CDR3 is TGTGCCAGCCGGGCGGGAGCAGGGGGGAAACCTTACAATGAGCAGTTCTTC.

V gene TRBV25-1 combines with J gene TRBJ2-1; D is ambiguous. V shed 1 base and J shed 0 bases, with 7 bases lying between them. The CDR3 has 15 residues. From germline, CDR1 is MGHDK and CDR2 SYGVNS. CDR3 residues: CASSESRASYNEQFF. DNA of the CDR3: TGTGCCAGCAGTGAATCTAGAGCCTCCTACAATGAGCAGTTCTTC. The full variable domain, its missing parts supplied by reference TRBV25-1 and TRBJ2-1, is EADIYQTPRYLVIGTGKKITLECSQTMGHDKMYWYQQDPGMELHLIHYSYGVNSTEKGDLSSESTVSRIRTEHFPLTLESARPSHTSQYLCASSESRASYNEQFFGPGTRLTVL.

This clonotype was counted only a few times. The DNA of the CDR3 is TGTGCCAGCAGCTTTACGGAGAACACTGAAGCTTTCTTT. Residues: CASSFTENTEAFF. The V call is TRBV7-2, the J call TRBJ1-1; no firm D call. The V end lost 3 bases, the J end lost 1 base, and 6 bases lay between the germline ends. Germline CDR1 SGHTA, CDR2 FQGNSA. The CDR3 contains 13 residues.

Regarding this clonotype: Given a much more abundant clone one base away, this may be a read error. The rearrangement links TRBV11-2 to TRBJ2-7; no firm D call. Germline V CDR1 and CDR2: SGHAT, FQNNGV. This CDR3 spans 14 amino acids. CDR3 nucleotide sequence: TGTGCCAGCAGCTTCGCCGGGCCCAACTACGAGCAGTCCTTC. Protein: CASSFAGPNYEQSF.

This rearrangement joins TRBV27 to TRBJ2-6; no reliable D call. Trimming left V 5 bases short and J 0 bases short, with 8 bases between. Germline CDR1 and CDR2: MNHEY and SMNVEV (reference sequence). The CDR3 has 15 amino acids. The CDR3 DNA reads as TGTGCCAGCAGTGCCCACAGCTCTGGGGCCAACGTCCTGACTTTC. Translating it yields CASSAHSSGANVLTF.